Below, 13 T cell receptor beta chains from the same sample are listed, as sequenced in a study of blood T cell repertoires in COVID-19. Clones were sequenced by immunoSEQ multiplex PCR, and TCRdb holds only the in-frame ones, with some missing. The sample shows 200,000 or so clones, approximately 88% of them seen only once. Input material: PBMCs or T cells enriched from blood (not recorded which). The receptors shown here come from a woman in her late teens or twenties who had recovered from COVID-19.

The chain links TRBV12-3 or TRBV12-4 to TRBJ2-7; D unresolved. The CDR3 has 13 residues. V was trimmed by 5 bases and J by 4 bases, leaving 12 bases between them. The CDR3 loop is CASSPPLSYEQYF. For the CDR3, the DNA is TGTGCCAGCAGTCCACCCTTGAGTTACGAGCAGTACTTC.

The genes are TRBV5-1 and TRBJ2-3, with 8 bases aligning to TRBD2. The CDR3 is 15 amino acids. Germline V CDR1 and CDR2: SGHRS, YFSETQ. V was clipped by 5 bases and J by 0 bases; unmatched bases: 5. The CDR3 DNA is TGCGCCAGCAGTTATGAGCGGGGGAGCACAGATACGCAGTATTTT. Protein: CASSYERGSTDTQYF. The entire variable domain, with the rest obtained from reference TRBV5-1 and TRBJ2-3, is as follows: KAGVTQTPRYLIKTRGQQVTLSCSPISGHRSVSWYQQTPGQGLQFLFEYFSETQRNKGNFPGRFSGRQFSNSRSEMNVSTLELGDSALYLCASSYERGSTDTQYFGPGTRLTVL.

The V gene is TRBV4-2, the J gene TRBJ2-3; TRBD2 aligns across 12 bases. Trimming took 3 bases from V and 3 from J; bases not matched to a gene: 10. The CDR3 runs 18 residues. The V gene's germline CDR1 is LGHNA and CDR2 YNFKEQ. The CDR3, as DNA: TGTGCCAGCAGCCAGGACCGACTAGCGGGGGCCCAAACAGATACGCAGTATTTT. Translating it yields CASSQDRLAGAQTDTQYF.

The chain employs TRBV6-5 and TRBJ1-1; no reliable D call. The germline V gene encodes CDR1 MNHEY and CDR2 SVGAGI. The V end lost 9 bases, the J end lost 6 bases, and 17 bases lay between the germline ends. The CDR3 contains 13 residues. The CDR3 is CASNLDGKAEAFF. CDR3 in DNA: TGTGCCAGTAACCTGGACGGGAAGGCTGAAGCTTTCTTT.

This chain connects TRBV7-3 to TRBJ2-7; 14 positions match TRBD2. Germline V lookup: CDR1 SGHTA, CDR2 FQGTGA. The CDR3 is made up of 18 amino acids. The V and J ends lost 5 bases and 2 bases, in that order; junction bases with no gene match: 11. As DNA, the CDR3 is TGTGCCAGCAGCCCAATGGGGACTAGCGGGGGAATTACCTACGAGCAGTACTTC. It translates to CASSPMGTSGGITYEQYF.

The genes are TRBV5-4 and TRBJ2-5, with 10 bases identical to TRBD2. J lost 5 bases, V lost 2 bases, and 6 bases had no gene match. CDR1 is SGHNT and CDR2 is YYREEE in the germline V gene (reference sequence). The CDR3 sequence is 15 residues long. CDR3 nucleotide sequence: TGTGCCAGCAGCTTCCAACTAGCGGGGTCGGAGACCCAGTACTTC. Its translation: CASSFQLAGSETQYF.

The CDR3 sequence: CASTPGRASGGTSTDTQYF. CDR3 nucleotide sequence: TGTGCCAGCACCCCAGGGAGAGCTAGCGGGGGAACTAGCACAGATACGCAGTATTTT. The chain joins TRBV7-9 to TRBJ2-3, with 10 bases fitting TRBD2. Germline V CDR1 and CDR2: SEHNR, FQNEAQ (reference sequence). This CDR3 spans 19 amino acids. The V and J ends lost 7 bases and 0 bases, in that order; junction bases with no gene match: 16.

The V gene is TRBV18, the J gene TRBJ2-5; 8 bases map to TRBD1. Trimming removed 6 bases from V and 5 bases from J; junction bases left unmatched: 5. This CDR3 is 13 amino acids long. CDR1 is KGHSH and CDR2 is LQKENI in the germline V gene. CDR3 nucleotides: TGTGCCAGCTCCAGGGGGCGCGAGGAGACCCAGTACTTC. Protein: CASSRGREETQYF.

The chain uses TRBV5-1 and TRBJ1-2; D may be TRBD1 (6 bases). Looked up from germline, CDR1 is SGHRS and CDR2 is YFSETQ. Trimming removed 4 bases from V and 6 bases from J, with 19 bases in between. The CDR3 has 15 residues. The CDR3 nucleotides are TGCGCCAGCAGCCCCGGGGGGGACAATGTCAATGGCTACACCTTC. As protein: CASSPGGDNVNGYTF.

The V and J genes are TRBV5-1 and TRBJ2-7; tentative D call: TRBD1 (5 bases). V lost 1 base, J lost 4 bases, and 12 bases lay in between. The CDR3 loop spans 14 amino acids. CDR1 SGHRS and CDR2 YFSETQ come from the germline V gene. The CDR3 DNA is TGCGCCAGCAGCTTGCAGGGCGGATTTTACGAGCAGTACTTC. This sequence encodes CASSLQGGFYEQYF.

V gene TRBV5-1 combines with J gene TRBJ1-6; 11 bases align to TRBD1. The trim removed 8 bases at V and 10 bases at J, leaving 8 bases unmatched. The germline V gene encodes CDR1 SGHRS and CDR2 YFSETQ. The CDR3 runs 14 residues. CDR3 sequence reads: CASSGQGARSPLHF. The CDR3 coding sequence is TGCGCCAGTAGTGGACAGGGGGCACGATCACCCCTCCACTTT.

This rearrangement joins TRBV12-5 to TRBJ2-5, with 11 bases identical to TRBD2. Germline V gene sequence: CDR1 LGHNT, CDR2 FRNRAP. The CDR3 has 17 amino acids. Losses at the gene ends were 0 bases for V and 4 bases for J; bases not matched to a gene: 7. CDR3 residues: CASGLVASGGWGETQYF. The CDR3 nucleotides are TGTGCTAGTGGTTTGGTTGCTAGCGGGGGGTGGGGAGAGACCCAGTACTTC.

The chain joins TRBV6-5 to TRBJ1-1; 7 positions agree with TRBD1. Germline trimming cut 10 bases from V and 3 bases from J; bases unmatched to any gene: 8. Germline V CDR1 and CDR2: MNHEY, SVGAGI. The CDR3 sequence is 13 residues long. The CDR3, as DNA: TGTGCCACCTCGGGACAGTTTTACACTGAAGCTTTCTTT. Translation gives CATSGQFYTEAFF.